These T cell receptor beta chains were read from a single sample in a study of patients and donors after allogeneic stem cell transplantation. TCRdb passed the RT-PCR reads through MiXCR, listing each CDR3 protein once. Of approximately 210,000 distinct CDR3 sequences listed, roughly 40% were seen once; the top ten hold about 33%. Material for sequencing was blood, either unsorted or a sorted T cell fraction (not recorded which). These receptors originate from a human donor who was either an allogeneic HSCT recipient or a stem cell or donor lymphocyte infusion donor (not recorded which). It is not recorded whose cells these are; they may come from a transplant donor. The CDR3 runs from the conserved cysteine through the conserved F or W. D genes are given only for firm matches. Not all rows give a size; the values are once, few, many and, for expanded clones, a class.

CSVTRTEQNTEAFF TGCAGCGTTACCAGGACAGAGCAGAACACTGAAGCTTTCTTT TRBJ1-1 TRBV29-1 - -
CASLGTNRGDQPQHF TGTGCCAGCCTGGGGACCAACAGGGGAGATCAGCCCCAGCATTTT TRBJ1-5 TRBV2 - TRBD1
CASSLTTGGSSYNEQFF TGCGCCAGCAGCCTGACAACAGGGGGGAGCTCCTACAATGAGCAGTTCTTC TRBJ2-1 TRBV4-3 - TRBD1
CASSFSATNEKLFF TGTGCCAGCAGCTTCTCTGCAACTAATGAAAAACTGTTTTTT TRBJ1-4 TRBV13 few -
CASSQGSGLAGNEQFF TGCGCCAGCAGCCAAGGCTCCGGGCTAGCGGGGAATGAGCAGTTCTTC TRBJ2-1 TRBV4-3 - TRBD2
CAFDGGAGNTIYF TGTGCCTTTGACGGGGGGGCTGGAAACACCATATATTTT TRBJ1-3 TRBV12-3/TRBV12-4 few -
CASSFREVANYGYTF TGTGCCAGCAGTTTTAGGGAGGTAGCTAACTATGGCTACACCTTC TRBJ1-2 TRBV6-6 few -
CASSLGVLGGSGYTF TGTGCCAGCAGCTTAGGGGTACTGGGTGGAAGCGGCTACACCTTC TRBJ1-2 TRBV7-9 - -
CASSSTSLGDEKLFF TGTGCCAGCAGCTCCACGTCTCTTGGAGATGAAAAACTGTTTTTT TRBJ1-4 TRBV7-2 few -
CASSVEASLRDGYTF TGTGCCAGCAGCGTAGAAGCTTCCTTAAGGGATGGCTACACCTTC TRBJ1-2 TRBV7-6 - -
CSARGSQETQYF TGCAGCGCTAGAGGGAGTCAAGAGACCCAGTACTTC TRBJ2-5 TRBV29-1 - -
CSALGGPVSYMNTEAFF TGCAGCGCTTTGGGCGGTCCGGTATCCTACATGAACACTGAAGCTTTCTTT TRBJ1-1 TRBV29-1 - -
CASSFAGTRAEGNEQFF TGTGCCAGCAGTTTCGCGGGTACTCGAGCCGAGGGAAATGAGCAGTTCTTC TRBJ2-1 TRBV12-3/TRBV12-4 - -
CASSHKHTNTEAFF TGTGCCAGCAGCCACAAACATACGAACACTGAAGCTTTCTTT TRBJ1-1 TRBV3-1 - -
CASSLEGGDTQYF TGCGCCAGCAGCTTGGAGGGGGGAGATACGCAGTATTTT TRBJ2-3 TRBV5-1 - -
CASSLLGAESDTQYF TGTGCCAGCAGCTTACTCGGGGCGGAGTCAGATACGCAGTATTTT TRBJ2-3 TRBV7-2 - -
CASSYVGDRDPYGYTF TGTGCCAGCAGTTACGTAGGGGACAGGGACCCGTATGGCTACACCTTC TRBJ1-2 TRBV27 - TRBD1